The 5 T cell receptor beta chains reported below all come from one sample, sequenced in a study of control samples from healthy donors and cancer patients (dated by TCRdb to 2018 to 2021). Libraries came from the immunoSEQ multiplex PCR assay. TCRdb provides this immuneACCESS table in a form limited to in-frame rearrangements. Some clones are lacking; in checked studies, under half of them reflect an unresolved V gene, and why the rest are absent is not known. This sample is represented by more than 150,000 clones; 85% to 95% of them were singletons. More than 1.1% of the sample belongs to the ten largest clones. Sample: blood. These receptors were taken from a man between 18 and 35 years old in good health.

The chain links TRBV30 to TRBJ1-6; D might be TRBD1 (5 bases). The germline V gene has CDR1 GTSNPN and CDR2 SVGIG (reference sequence). Trimming took 3 bases from V and 10 from J, leaving 22 bases between them. This CDR3 has 16 amino acids. This CDR3 is CAWSPLTARLGSPLHF. CDR3 nucleotides: TGTGCCTGGAGCCCCCTGACAGCTCGGTTGGGCTCACCCCTCCACTTT.

The chain carries TRBV7-8 and TRBJ2-7; D may be TRBD2 (5 bases). V was trimmed by 2 bases and J by 6 bases, leaving 23 bases between them. Germline-derived CDR1 and CDR2 are SGHVS and FQNEAQ. The CDR3 contains 17 residues. The CDR3: CASSLLGWESPYVEQYF. The CDR3 bases are TGTGCCAGCAGCTTATTAGGGTGGGAGAGCCCCTACGTCGAGCAGTACTTC.

CDR3 in amino acids: CASLGRGNWNYGYTF. Here the CDR3 DNA reads TGTGCCAGCTTGGGGAGAGGGAATTGGAACTATGGCTACACCTTC. The rearrangement uses TRBV6-5 and TRBJ1-2, with D uncertain. The germline V gene has CDR1 MNHEY and CDR2 SVGAGI. The CDR3 runs to 15 residues. Trimming cost V 8 bases and J 2 bases, with 18 bases left between them.

This sequence joins TRBV25-1 and TRBJ2-6; D ambiguous. The germline gives CDR1 MGHDK, CDR2 SYGVNS. Trimming shortened V by 2 bases and J by 0 bases, and 5 bases separated the two germline ends. The CDR3 sequence is 15 residues long. Here the CDR3 reads CASSEAASGANVLTF. As DNA, the CDR3 is TGTGCCAGCAGTGAAGCTGCCTCTGGGGCCAACGTCCTGACTTTC. Based on the CDR3 plus reference TRBV25-1 and TRBJ2-6, the full variable domain is EADIYQTPRYLVIGTGKKITLECSQTMGHDKMYWYQQDPGMELHLIHYSYGVNSTEKGDLSSESTVSRIRTEHFPLTLESARPSHTSQYLCASSEAASGANVLTFGAGSRLTVL.

This chain uses TRBV6-5 with TRBJ2-6; TRBD1 is a possible D gene (8 bases). In germline, CDR1 is MNHEY, CDR2 SVGAGI. V lost 6 bases and J 1 base, leaving 10 bases between the germline ends. The CDR3 is 15 residues long. CDR3 DNA: TGTGCCAGCAGACAGGGGGGGTCTGGGGCCAACGTCCTGACTTTC. It encodes CASRQGGSGANVLTF.